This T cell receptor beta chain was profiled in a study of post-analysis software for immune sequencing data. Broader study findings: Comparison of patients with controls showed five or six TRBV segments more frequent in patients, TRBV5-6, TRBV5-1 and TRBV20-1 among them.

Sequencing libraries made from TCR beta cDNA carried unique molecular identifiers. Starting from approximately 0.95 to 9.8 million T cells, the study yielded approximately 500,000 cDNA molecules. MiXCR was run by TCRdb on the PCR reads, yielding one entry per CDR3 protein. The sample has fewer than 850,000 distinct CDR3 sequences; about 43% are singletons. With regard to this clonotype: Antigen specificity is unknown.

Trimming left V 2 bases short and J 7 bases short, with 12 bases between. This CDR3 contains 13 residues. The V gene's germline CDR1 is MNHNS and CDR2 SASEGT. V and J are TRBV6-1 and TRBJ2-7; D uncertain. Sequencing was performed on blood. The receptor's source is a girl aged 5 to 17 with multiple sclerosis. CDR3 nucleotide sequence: TGTGCCAGCAGTGAAAGGTCGTCCTGGGAGCAGTACTTC. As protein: CASSERSSWEQYF.